This record looks at one TCR beta chain sequence and its context. Clones were read by immunoSEQ multiplex PCR, and TCRdb kept only the in-frame ones, dropping some. The data show around 40,000 clones, approximately 91% seen once. The data belong to a study of T cell changes during pregnancy in multiple sclerosis. The clonotype comes from a female donor with multiple sclerosis, enrolled in a pregnancy study. This material consisted of CD4+ T cells from peripheral blood mononuclear cells, taken in the second trimester of pregnancy.

DNA for the CDR3: TGTGCCAGCAGTGAAGCCGGAGCGGGACTTCGAGAAAAACTGTTTTTT. It specifies CASSEAGAGLREKLFF. The V gene is TRBV2, the J gene TRBJ1-4; TRBD1 is a possible D gene (5 bases). CDR1 and CDR2 (germline): SNHLY, FYNNEI. Trimming took off 0 bases at V and 8 bases at J, with 16 bases between the two ends. The CDR3 spans 16 residues.